This record concerns one T cell receptor (beta chain) sequence. Deletions cut 6 bases from V and 3 bases from J, with 21 bases between. Germline CDR1 and CDR2: SGHDT and YYEEEE. CDR3 size: 16 residues. This sample stems from a study of cytomegalovirus exposure and HLA in healthy donors. Primers included in the PCR were 60 Vbeta and 13 Jbeta primers. Sequencing used immunoSEQ multiplex PCR; TCRdb keeps in-frame clones, though not all of them. The sample has about 180,000 clones, almost 80% seen once. The V and J genes are TRBV5-6 and TRBJ2-5; D possibly corresponds to TRBD1 (7 bases). The TCR originated in a man aged 40-49 years in good health and CMV-seropositive. The sequenced material came from PBMCs. The CDR3 region has the DNA TGTGCCAGCACCACGGGGACAGCGGAGGGGGAAGAGACCCAGTACTTC. It yields the protein CASTTGTAEGEETQYF. Supplemented by reference TRBV5-6 and TRBJ2-5, the full variable domain reads DAGVTQSPTHLIKTRGQQVTLRCSPKSGHDTVSWYQQALGQGPQFIFQYYEEEERQRGNFPDRFSGHQFPNYSSELNVNALLLGDSALYLCASTTGTAEGEETQYFGPGTRLLVL.